This is a list of T cell receptor beta chains from one sample in a study of Graves' ophthalmopathy and Graves' hyperthyroidism. TCRdb processed the multiplex PCR reads anew with MiXCR; each CDR3 protein has one entry. This table has a few hundred thousand distinct CDR3 sequences, roughly 40% appearing once. Sequences were obtained from peripheral blood or thyroid tissue (not recorded which). The origin of the receptors is an adult man with Graves' hyperthyroidism. Each CDR3 is given with its conserved first and last residue. Each record gives: J gene, clone size, V gene, D gene, CDR3 protein, CDR3 DNA. A D gene is named only where the DNA matches it firmly. For some rows the clone size is stated as once, few or many, or as a class when expanded; others skip it.

>TRBJ1-6|few|TRBV5-1|NA
CASSKTSSYNSPLHF
TGCGCCAGCAGTAAGACTAGCTCCTATAATTCACCCCTCCACTTT
>TRBJ1-5|NA|TRBV10-2|NA
CASVGLAGEHF
TGCGCCAGCGTGGGACTAGCGGGTGAGCATTTT
>TRBJ2-5|many|TRBV10-3|NA
CAISAVQQETQYF
TGTGCCATCAGTGCGGTCCAGCAAGAGACCCAGTACTTC
>TRBJ1-6|NA|TRBV7-8|TRBD1
CASSFGTENSPLHF
TGTGCCAGCAGTTTTGGGACAGAAAATTCACCCCTCCACTTT
>TRBJ1-3|NA|TRBV7-2|TRBD1
CASSLSGQGDTIYF
TGTGCCAGCAGCTTATCTGGACAGGGGGACACCATATATTTT
>TRBJ2-1|NA|TRBV7-9|TRBD2
CASSALAGRGEQFF
TGTGCCAGTAGCGCCCTAGCGGGGAGAGGTGAGCAGTTCTTC
>TRBJ2-7|few|TRBV29-1|TRBD1
CSVVRQGRYEQYF
TGCAGCGTTGTCCGACAGGGGCGCTACGAGCAGTACTTC
>TRBJ1-6|many|TRBV9|NA
CASSVYQDPTSNSPLHF
TGTGCCAGCAGCGTATACCAGGACCCCACCAGCAATTCACCCCTCCACTTT
>TRBJ2-7|many|TRBV7-3|NA
CASSLTGRAGGGEQYF
TGTGCCAGCAGCTTAACTGGCCGAGCAGGGGGAGGAGAGCAGTACTTC
>TRBJ2-7|NA|TRBV19|NA
CASSLQRRDEQYF
TGTGCCAGTAGCCTTCAAAGAAGGGACGAGCAGTACTTC
>TRBJ1-1|NA|TRBV29-1|NA
CSVELSRTEAFF
TGCAGCGTTGAGTTAAGTAGGACTGAAGCTTTCTTT
>TRBJ1-1|few|TRBV12-3/TRBV12-4|NA
CASSRRVRGTEAFF
TGTGCCAGCAGTCGAAGGGTACGGGGGACTGAAGCTTTCTTT
>TRBJ1-2|many|TRBV24-1|NA
CATSDSTGGAYGYTF
TGTGCCACCAGTGATTCCACAGGAGGGGCCTATGGCTACACCTTC
>TRBJ2-7|NA|TRBV5-6|NA
CASSAIRGGRYEQYF
TGTGCCAGCAGCGCGATTCGCGGGGGCCGCTACGAGCAGTACTTC